Here is one TCR beta chain with its context. Its antigen remains unknown. PCR was performed using 60 Vbeta and 13 Jbeta primers. TCRdb's table, derived via immunoSEQ multiplex PCR, lists solely in-frame clones and lacks some. The sample shows about 59,000 clones, roughly 90% of them seen only once. Germline V CDR1 and CDR2: SGHDN, FVKESK. CDR3 length: 13 amino acids. Trimming pared 2 bases from V and 8 bases from J, leaving 10 bases between. The data stem from a study of cytomegalovirus exposure and HLA in healthy donors. General study findings and limits: What TCR beta sequences reportedly achieved was accurate prediction of HLA-A and HLA-B alleles in most subjects. In presence/absence analyses, roughly uniform sequencing depth across donors was assumed. Rare sequences made up most TCRs, while some public TCRs were found in many donors. A later analysis associated 15,000 to 20,000 TCR beta sequences with HLA alleles at a 0.05 false discovery rate.

This chain joins TRBV14 and TRBJ2-1, with D unresolved. This receptor was obtained from a man aged 25-45 years in good health and CMV-seropositive. Sequencing was done on a sample of PBMCs. CDR3 region: CASSQYRFDEQFF. The CDR3, as DNA: TGTGCCAGCAGCCAATACAGATTCGATGAGCAGTTCTTC. Full variable domain (remainder filled in from reference TRBV14 and TRBJ2-1): EAGVTQFPSHSVIEKGQTVTLRCDPISGHDNLYWYRRVMGKEIKFLLHFVKESKQDESGMPNNRFLAERTGGTYSTLKVQPAELEDSGVYFCASSQYRFDEQFFGPGTRLTVL.